A selection of T cell receptor beta chains follows, all from one sample in a study of tumor-infiltrating lymphocytes in primary liver carcinoma. MiXCR, run by TCRdb on the multiplex PCR reads, gives a single entry per CDR3 protein. The data contain about 310,000 distinct CDR3 sequences, 58% of them seen just once; the ten biggest clones take up 15% to 20%. The specimen sequenced was peripheral blood. These receptors all come from a woman aged 25 to 39 with primary liver carcinoma and hepatitis B virus infection. The CDR3 runs from the conserved cysteine through the conserved F or W. The order of the fields is clone size, V gene, J gene, D gene, CDR3 protein, CDR3 DNA. D genes are given only for firm matches. Only part of the rows carry a size: once, few, many, or a class if the clone is expanded.

many,TRBV6-1,TRBJ1-5,-,CASSEGIYNQPQHF,TGTGCCAGCAGTGAAGGCATCTACAATCAGCCCCAGCATTTT
few,TRBV29-1,TRBJ2-5,-,CSVFRGGETQYF,TGCAGCGTTTTTAGGGGCGGGGAGACCCAGTACTTC
many,TRBV11-2,TRBJ2-1,TRBD2,CASSSLFASGRADEQFF,TGTGCCAGCAGCTCCCTATTTGCAAGCGGGAGGGCCGATGAGCAGTTCTTC
few,TRBV6-2/TRBV6-3,TRBJ2-3,TRBD2,CASSSAGLARGDTQYF,TGTGCCAGCAGTTCCGCAGGACTAGCGAGGGGGGATACGCAGTATTTT
-,TRBV6-6,TRBJ1-2,TRBD1,CPSTMGQGFSGYTF,TGTCCCAGCACTATGGGACAGGGATTTAGCGGCTACACCTTC
once,TRBV7-9,TRBJ1-4,-,CASSLAGGEKLFF,TGTGCCAGCAGCTTAGCGGGGGGCGAGAAACTGTTTTTT
-,TRBV29-1,TRBJ1-2,TRBD1,CSVTPRLQGAFGYTF,TGCAGCGTGACCCCCCGCCTACAGGGGGCTTTTGGCTACACCTTC
-,TRBV11-3,TRBJ2-1,-,CAGNIDRGPGRTGEQFF,TGTGCCGGCAACATAGATCGGGGGCCCGGGCGAACGGGTGAGCAGTTCTTC
many,TRBV11-2,TRBJ2-6,-,CASSFYSGANVLTF,TGTGCCAGCAGCTTTTACTCTGGGGCCAACGTCCTGACTTTC
many,TRBV18,TRBJ2-7,-,CASSLSSSYEQYF,TGTGCCAGCAGTTTAAGTTCCTCCTACGAGCAGTACTTC